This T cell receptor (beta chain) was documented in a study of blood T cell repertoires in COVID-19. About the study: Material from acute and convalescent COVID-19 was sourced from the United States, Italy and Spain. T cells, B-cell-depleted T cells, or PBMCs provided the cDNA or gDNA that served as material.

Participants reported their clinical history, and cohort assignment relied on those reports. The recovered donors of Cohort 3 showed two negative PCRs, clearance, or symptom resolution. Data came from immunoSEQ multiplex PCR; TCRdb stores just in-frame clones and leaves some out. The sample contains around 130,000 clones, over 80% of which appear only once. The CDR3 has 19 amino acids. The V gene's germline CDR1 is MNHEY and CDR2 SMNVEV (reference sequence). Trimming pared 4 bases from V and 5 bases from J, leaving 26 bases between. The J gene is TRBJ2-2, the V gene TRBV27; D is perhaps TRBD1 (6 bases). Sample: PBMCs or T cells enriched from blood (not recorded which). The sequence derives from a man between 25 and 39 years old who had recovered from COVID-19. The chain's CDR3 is CASSSDLTGWGIETGELFF. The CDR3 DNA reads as TGTGCCAGCAGTTCCGACTTGACAGGATGGGGGATAGAGACCGGGGAGCTGTTTTTT.